This T cell receptor (beta chain) stems from a study of blood T cell repertoires in COVID-19. Across the study: There were acute and convalescent COVID-19 samples, and they came from the United States, Italy and Spain. T cells, B-cell-depleted T cells, or PBMCs supplied cDNA or gDNA.

Methods used by the authors: It was from reference gene primer amplification that nucleated cell counts were estimated. Clones were read by immunoSEQ multiplex PCR, and TCRdb kept only the in-frame ones, dropping some. V, J and clone size derive from that table, while D and trimming were established from the DNA sequence. The sample holds around 100,000 clones, around 83% seen once. The CDR3 is made up of 14 amino acids. V shed 5 bases and J shed 3 bases, with 13 bases lying between them. Germline loops: CDR1 SGHDT, CDR2 YYEEEE. This chain links TRBV5-6 with TRBJ2-3; tentatively, D is TRBD2 (6 bases). This TCR was sampled from a middle-aged man with acute or convalescent COVID-19. The source material was peripheral blood. The CDR3 reads CASRLTGGTDTQYF. CDR3 nucleotides: TGTGCCAGCAGACTCACTGGGGGGACAGATACGCAGTATTTT.